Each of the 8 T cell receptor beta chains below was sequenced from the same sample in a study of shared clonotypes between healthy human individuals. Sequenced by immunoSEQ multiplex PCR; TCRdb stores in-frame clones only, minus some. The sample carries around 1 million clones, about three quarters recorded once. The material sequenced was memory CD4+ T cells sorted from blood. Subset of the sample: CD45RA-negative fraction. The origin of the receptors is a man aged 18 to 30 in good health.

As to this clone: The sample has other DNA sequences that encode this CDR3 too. The CDR3 spells CASSPGLAGGTDTQYF. In DNA form, the CDR3 reads TGCGCCAGCAGCCCGGGACTAGCGGGGGGCACAGATACGCAGTATTTT. This chain links TRBV5-1 with TRBJ2-3, with 14 positions matching TRBD2. Germline CDR1 is SGHRS and CDR2 is YFSETQ. Germline trimming cut 4 bases from V and 1 base from J; bases unmatched to any gene: 2. The CDR3 totals 16 residues.

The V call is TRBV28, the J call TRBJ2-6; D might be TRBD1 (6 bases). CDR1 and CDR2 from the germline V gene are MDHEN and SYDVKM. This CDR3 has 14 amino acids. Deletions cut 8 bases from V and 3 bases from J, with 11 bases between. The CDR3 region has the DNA TGTGCCAGCGCATCAGGGGTTGGGGCCAACGTCCTGACTTTC. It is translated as CASASGVGANVLTF.

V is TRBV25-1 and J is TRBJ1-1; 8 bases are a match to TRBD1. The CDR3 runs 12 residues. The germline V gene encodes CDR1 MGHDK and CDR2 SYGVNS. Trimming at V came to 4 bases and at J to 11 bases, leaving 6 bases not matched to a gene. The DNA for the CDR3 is TGTGCCAGCAGTGGGGCAGGGGGCAGGGCTTTCTTT. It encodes CASSGAGGRAFF.

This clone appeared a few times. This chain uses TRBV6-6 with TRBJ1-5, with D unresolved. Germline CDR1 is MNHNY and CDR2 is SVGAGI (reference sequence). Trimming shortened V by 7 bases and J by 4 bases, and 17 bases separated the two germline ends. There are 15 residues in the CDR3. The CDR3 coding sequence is TGTGCCAGCACCGCGGCGCTCTCTCAGAATCAGCCCCAGCATTTT. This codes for CASTAALSQNQPQHF.

CDR3 in DNA: TGTGCCAGCAGTTTTCTGGGGGGTACTACCTACGAGCAGTACTTC. Translated, it gives CASSFLGGTTYEQYF. The chain combines TRBV28 with TRBJ2-7, with a weak D call TRBD2 (6 bases). V was cut by 3 bases and J by 2 bases, with 14 bases left in between. Germline V gene lookup returns CDR1 MDHEN and CDR2 SYDVKM. This CDR3 region has 15 residues.

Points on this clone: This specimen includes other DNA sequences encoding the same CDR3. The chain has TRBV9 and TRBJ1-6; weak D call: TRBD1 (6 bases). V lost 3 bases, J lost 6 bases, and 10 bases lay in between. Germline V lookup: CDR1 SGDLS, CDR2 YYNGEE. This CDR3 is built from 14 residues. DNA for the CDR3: TGTGCCAGCAGCGAGACAGGATCTAATTCACCCCTCCACTTT. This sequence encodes CASSETGSNSPLHF.

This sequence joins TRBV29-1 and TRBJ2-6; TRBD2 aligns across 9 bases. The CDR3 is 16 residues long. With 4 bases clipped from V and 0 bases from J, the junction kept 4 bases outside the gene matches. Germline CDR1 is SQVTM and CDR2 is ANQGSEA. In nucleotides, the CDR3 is TGCAGCGTTGTAGCGGGAGCAAGCTCTGGGGCCAACGTCCTGACTTTC. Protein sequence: CSVVAGASSGANVLTF.

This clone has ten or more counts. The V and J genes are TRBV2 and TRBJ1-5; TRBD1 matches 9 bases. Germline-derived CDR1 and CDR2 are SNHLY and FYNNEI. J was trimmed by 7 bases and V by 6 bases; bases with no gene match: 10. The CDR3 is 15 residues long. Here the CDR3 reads CASSPQGQGGQPQHF. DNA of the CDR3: TGTGCCAGCAGCCCGCAGGGACAGGGCGGACAGCCCCAGCATTTT.